The following is a TCR beta chain sequence with its context. No antigen is known for it. This record comes from a study of beta chain features in type 1 diabetes. The entirety of the isolated RNA underwent reverse transcription, so expressed TCRB transcripts were sequenced. Data came from immunoSEQ multiplex PCR; TCRdb stores just in-frame clones and leaves some out. This table holds just over 450,000 clones, approximately 30% found once. Purities over 95% were achieved in all sorted populations. V was trimmed by 0 bases and J by 4 bases, leaving 13 bases between them. The CDR3 has 15 residues. From germline, CDR1 is SGHNT and CDR2 YYREEE (reference sequence). Whole-study findings and limits: Compared with healthy donors, patients appeared to share more similar naive, central memory and regulatory TCRB repertoires. People with Type 1 diabetes carried modestly yet significantly shorter TCRB CDR3s in all four CD4+ subsets.

V usage is TRBV5-4 and J usage is TRBJ2-5; possible D gene TRBD2, 5 bases. This clonotype originated in a man aged 18 to 30 in good health. Specimen: naive CD4+ T cells from blood. The CDR3 coding sequence is TGTGCCAGCAGCTTGGGACTGGGAGAGGTAGAGACCCAGTACTTC. Translation gives CASSLGLGEVETQYF.